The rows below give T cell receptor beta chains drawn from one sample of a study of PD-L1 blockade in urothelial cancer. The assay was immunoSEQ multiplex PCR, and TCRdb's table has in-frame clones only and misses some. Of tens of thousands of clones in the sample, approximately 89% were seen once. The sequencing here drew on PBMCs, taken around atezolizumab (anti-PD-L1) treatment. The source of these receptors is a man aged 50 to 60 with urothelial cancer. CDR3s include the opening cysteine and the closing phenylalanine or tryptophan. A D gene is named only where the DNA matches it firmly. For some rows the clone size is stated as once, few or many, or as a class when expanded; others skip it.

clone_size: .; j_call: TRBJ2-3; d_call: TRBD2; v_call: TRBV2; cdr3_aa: CASRLAGPTDTQYF; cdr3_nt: TGTGCCAGCAGGCTAGCGGGGCCCACAGATACGCAGTATTTT
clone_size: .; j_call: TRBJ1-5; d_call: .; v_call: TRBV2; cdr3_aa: CASSGDRGTNQPQHF; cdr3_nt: TGTGCCAGCAGTGGAGATAGGGGGACCAATCAGCCCCAGCATTTT
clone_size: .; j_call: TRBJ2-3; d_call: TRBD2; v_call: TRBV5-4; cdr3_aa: CASSADGGGTDTQYF; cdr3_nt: TGTGCCAGCAGCGCTGACGGGGGGGGCACAGATACGCAGTATTTT
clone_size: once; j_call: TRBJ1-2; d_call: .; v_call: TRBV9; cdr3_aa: CASSALDSPTSGYTF; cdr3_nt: TGTGCCAGCAGCGCTCTGGACAGCCCGACCAGTGGCTACACCTTC
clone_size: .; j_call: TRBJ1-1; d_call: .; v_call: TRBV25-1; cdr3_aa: CASSDPREAFF; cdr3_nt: TGTGCCAGCAGTGACCCCAGGGAAGCTTTCTTT
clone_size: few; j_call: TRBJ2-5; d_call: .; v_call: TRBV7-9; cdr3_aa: CASSQRVQGETQYF; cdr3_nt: TGTGCCAGCAGCCAGAGGGTTCAGGGGGAGACCCAGTACTTC
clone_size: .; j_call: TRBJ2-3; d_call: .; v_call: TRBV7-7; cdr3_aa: CASSLRGLPTDTQYF; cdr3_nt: TGTGCCAGCAGCTTACGGGGACTGCCCACAGATACGCAGTATTTT
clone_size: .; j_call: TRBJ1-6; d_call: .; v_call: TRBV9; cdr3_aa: CASSVDSLNSPLHF; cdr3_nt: TGTGCCAGCAGCGTAGATAGTCTTAATTCACCCCTCCACTTT
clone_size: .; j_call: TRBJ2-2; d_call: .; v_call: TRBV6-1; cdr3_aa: CASRSSAAGELFF; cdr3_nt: TGTGCCAGCAGATCTAGCGCGGCCGGGGAGCTGTTTTTT
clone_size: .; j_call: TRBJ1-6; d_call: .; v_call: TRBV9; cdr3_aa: CASSAPLSPLHF; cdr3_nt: TGTGCCAGCAGCGCCCCCCTTTCACCCCTCCACTTT
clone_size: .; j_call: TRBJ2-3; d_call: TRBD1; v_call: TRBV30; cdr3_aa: CAWSVKDRYTDTQYF; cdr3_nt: TGTGCCTGGAGTGTTAAGGACAGGTACACAGATACGCAGTATTTT
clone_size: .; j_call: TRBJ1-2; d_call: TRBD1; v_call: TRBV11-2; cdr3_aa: CASSLDQGAVGYGYTF; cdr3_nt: TGTGCCAGCAGCTTAGACCAGGGGGCCGTGGGCTATGGCTACACCTTC
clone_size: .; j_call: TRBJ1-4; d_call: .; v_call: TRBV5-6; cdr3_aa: CASSLRRSNEKLFF; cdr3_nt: TGTGCCAGCAGCTTAAGACGGAGTAATGAAAAACTGTTTTTT
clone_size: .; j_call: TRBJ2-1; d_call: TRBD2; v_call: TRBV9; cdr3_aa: CASSGRKSGSGYEQFF; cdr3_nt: TGTGCCAGCAGCGGGCGTAAGAGCGGGAGTGGGTATGAGCAGTTCTTC
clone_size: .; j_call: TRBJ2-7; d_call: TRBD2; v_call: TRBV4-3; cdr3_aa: CASSQGVAGGGYEQYF; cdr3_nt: TGCGCCAGCAGCCAAGGTGTGGCGGGAGGGGGGTACGAGCAGTACTTC
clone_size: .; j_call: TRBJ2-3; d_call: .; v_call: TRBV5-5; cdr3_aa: CASSLGGVKDTQYF; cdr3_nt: TGTGCCAGCAGCTTGGGGGGGGTCAAAGATACGCAGTATTTT
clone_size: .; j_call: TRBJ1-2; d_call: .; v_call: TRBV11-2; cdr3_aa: CASSLDITVNYGYTF; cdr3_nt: TGTGCCAGCAGCTTGGACATCACCGTCAACTATGGCTACACCTTC
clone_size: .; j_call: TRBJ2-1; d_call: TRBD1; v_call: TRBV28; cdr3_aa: CASSPPGQGNNEQFF; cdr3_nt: TGTGCCAGCAGTCCGCCGGGACAGGGGAACAATGAGCAGTTCTTC
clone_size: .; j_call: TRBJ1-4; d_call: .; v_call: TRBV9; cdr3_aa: CASSVVWSGTLF; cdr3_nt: TGTGCCAGCAGCGTAGTCTGGTCGGGGACACTTTTT
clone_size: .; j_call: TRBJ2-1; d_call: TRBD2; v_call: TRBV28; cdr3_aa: CASSQLLAGGRNEQFF; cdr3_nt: TGTGCCAGCAGTCAACTTCTAGCGGGAGGGAGAAATGAGCAGTTCTTC
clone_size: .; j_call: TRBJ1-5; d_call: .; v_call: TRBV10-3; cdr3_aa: CAISESGAAVQPQHF; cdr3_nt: TGTGCCATCAGTGAGTCGGGGGCCGCGGTTCAGCCCCAGCATTTT
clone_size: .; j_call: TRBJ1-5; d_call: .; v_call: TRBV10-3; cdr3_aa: CAISEWNSLGNQPQHF; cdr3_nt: TGTGCCATCAGTGAGTGGAACAGCTTGGGCAATCAGCCCCAGCATTTT
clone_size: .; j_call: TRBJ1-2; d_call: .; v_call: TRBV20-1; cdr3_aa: CSVGRESGYTF; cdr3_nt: TGCAGTGTCGGGAGAGAAAGCGGCTACACCTTC
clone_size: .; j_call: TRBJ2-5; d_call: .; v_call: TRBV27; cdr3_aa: CASSFRGSQETQYF; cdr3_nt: TGTGCCAGCAGTTTCAGGGGTTCCCAAGAGACCCAGTACTTC
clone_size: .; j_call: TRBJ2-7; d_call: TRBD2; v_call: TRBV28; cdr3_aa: CASSPGLAYYEQYF; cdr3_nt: TGTGCCAGCAGTCCCGGACTAGCTTACTACGAGCAGTACTTC
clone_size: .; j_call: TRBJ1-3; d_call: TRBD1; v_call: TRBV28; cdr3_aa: CASSLGTGGGNTIYF; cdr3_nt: TGTGCCAGCAGTTTGGGAACAGGGGGTGGAAACACCATATATTTT
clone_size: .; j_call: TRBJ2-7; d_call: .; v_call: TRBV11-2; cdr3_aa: CASSPPRQKNYEQYF; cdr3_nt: TGTGCCAGCAGCCCCCCGAGACAGAAGAACTACGAGCAGTACTTC
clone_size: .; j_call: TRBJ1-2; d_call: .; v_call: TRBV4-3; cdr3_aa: CASSQDWSNYGYTF; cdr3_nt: TGCGCCAGCAGCCAAGATTGGAGTAACTATGGCTACACCTTC
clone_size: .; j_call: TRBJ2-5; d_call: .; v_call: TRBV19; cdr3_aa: CASSSTGTQETQYF; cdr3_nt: TGTGCCAGTAGCTCGACAGGTACACAAGAGACCCAGTACTTC
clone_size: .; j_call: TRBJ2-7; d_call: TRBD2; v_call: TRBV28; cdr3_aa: CASSLIGVSGDPYEQYF; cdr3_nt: TGTGCCAGCAGTTTAATAGGCGTGAGCGGGGACCCCTACGAGCAGTACTTC
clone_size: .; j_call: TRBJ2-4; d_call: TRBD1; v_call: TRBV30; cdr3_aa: CAWSSRTSGGLYF; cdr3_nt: TGTGCCTGGAGTTCACGGACTTCAGGGGGATTGTACTTC
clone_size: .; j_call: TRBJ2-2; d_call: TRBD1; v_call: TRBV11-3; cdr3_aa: CASTGGFTGELFF; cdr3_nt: TGTGCCAGCACAGGGGGCTTCACCGGGGAGCTGTTTTTT
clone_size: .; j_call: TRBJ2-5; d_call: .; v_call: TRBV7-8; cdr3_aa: CASSLGRGTVEETQYF; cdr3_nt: TGTGCCAGCAGCTTAGGGCGGGGTACGGTAGAAGAGACCCAGTACTTC
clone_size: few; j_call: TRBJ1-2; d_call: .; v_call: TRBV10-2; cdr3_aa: CASRPGADGYTF; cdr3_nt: TGCGCCAGCAGACCAGGAGCGGATGGCTACACCTTC
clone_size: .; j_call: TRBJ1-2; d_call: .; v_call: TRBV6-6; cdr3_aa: CASSSLRNYGYTF; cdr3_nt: TGTGCCAGCAGTTCCCTCCGGAACTATGGCTACACCTTC
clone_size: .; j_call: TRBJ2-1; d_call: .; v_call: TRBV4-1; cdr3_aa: CASSQDWTGEYNEQFF; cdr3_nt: TGCGCCAGCAGCCAAGACTGGACGGGGGAATACAATGAGCAGTTCTTC
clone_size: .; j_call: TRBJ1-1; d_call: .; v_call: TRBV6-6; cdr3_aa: CASSYSTGGTEAFF; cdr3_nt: TGTGCCAGCAGTTACTCAACCGGGGGCACTGAAGCTTTCTTT
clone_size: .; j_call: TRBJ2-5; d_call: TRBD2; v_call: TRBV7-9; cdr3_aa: CASSGGGSQETQYF; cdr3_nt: TGTGCCAGCAGCGGGGGGGGGTCTCAAGAGACCCAGTACTTC
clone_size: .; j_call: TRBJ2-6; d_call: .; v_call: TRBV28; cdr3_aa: CASTMDSAGANVLTF; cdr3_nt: TGTGCCAGCACCATGGACAGCGCTGGGGCCAACGTCCTGACTTTC
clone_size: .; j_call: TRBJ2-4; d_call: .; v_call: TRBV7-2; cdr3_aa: CASSLNGPGRTKNIQYF; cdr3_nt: TGTGCCAGCAGCTTAAACGGTCCAGGGCGAACCAAAAACATTCAGTACTTC
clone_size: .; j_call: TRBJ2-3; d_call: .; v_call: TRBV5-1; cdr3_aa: CASRDTFTDTQYF; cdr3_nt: TGCGCCAGCAGGGACACTTTCACAGATACGCAGTATTTT
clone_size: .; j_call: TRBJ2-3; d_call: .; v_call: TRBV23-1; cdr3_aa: CASSPTDSSYTQYF; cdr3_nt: TGCGCCAGCAGTCCAACGGACAGTTCTTATACGCAGTATTTT
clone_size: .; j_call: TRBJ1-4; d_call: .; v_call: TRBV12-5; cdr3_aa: CASGYGSEKLFF; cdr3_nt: TGTGCTAGTGGTTATGGCAGTGAAAAACTGTTTTTT
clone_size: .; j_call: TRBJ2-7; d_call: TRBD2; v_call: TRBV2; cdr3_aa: CASTAGEQYF; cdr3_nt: TGTGCCAGCACAGCGGGGGAGCAGTACTTC
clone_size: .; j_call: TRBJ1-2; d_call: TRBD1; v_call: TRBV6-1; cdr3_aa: CASSEAPQGAYGYTF; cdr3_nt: TGTGCCAGCAGTGAAGCCCCACAGGGGGCCTATGGCTACACCTTC
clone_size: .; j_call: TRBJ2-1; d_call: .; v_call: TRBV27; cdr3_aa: CASSFSRTGLGYNEQFF; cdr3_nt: TGTGCCAGCAGTTTTTCACGTACAGGGTTGGGGTACAATGAGCAGTTCTTC
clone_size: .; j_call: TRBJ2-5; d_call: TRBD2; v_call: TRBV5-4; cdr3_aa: CASSTGLAGSETQYF; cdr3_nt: TGTGCCAGCAGCACCGGACTAGCGGGAAGCGAGACCCAGTACTTC
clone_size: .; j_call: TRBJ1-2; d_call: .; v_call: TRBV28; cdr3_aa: CASANSRYGYTF; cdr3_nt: TGTGCCAGCGCTAACAGTCGCTATGGCTACACCTTC
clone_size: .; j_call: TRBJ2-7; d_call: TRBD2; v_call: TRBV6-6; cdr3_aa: CASSRDLSGRAYEQYF; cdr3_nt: TGTGCCAGCAGTCGTGATCTTAGCGGGAGGGCCTACGAGCAGTACTTC
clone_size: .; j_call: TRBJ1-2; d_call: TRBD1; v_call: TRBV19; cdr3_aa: CASRPRVGGTNYGYTF; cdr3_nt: TGTGCCAGTAGACCCCGGGTAGGGGGCACGAACTATGGCTACACCTTC
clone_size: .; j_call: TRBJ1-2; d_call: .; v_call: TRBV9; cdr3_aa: CASSAIQGANYGYTF; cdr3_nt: TGTGCCAGCAGCGCGATACAGGGAGCTAACTATGGCTACACCTTC
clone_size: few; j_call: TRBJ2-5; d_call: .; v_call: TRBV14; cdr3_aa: CASSEPSIRGQETQYF; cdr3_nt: TGTGCCAGCAGCGAACCAAGTATCCGGGGTCAAGAGACCCAGTACTTC
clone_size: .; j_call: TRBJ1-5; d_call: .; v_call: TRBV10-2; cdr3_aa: CASSEGTMSNQPQHF; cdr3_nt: TGCGCCAGCAGTGAAGGGACAATGAGCAATCAGCCCCAGCATTTT
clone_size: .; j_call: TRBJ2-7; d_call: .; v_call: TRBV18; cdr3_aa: CASSRSGQSQLYEQYF; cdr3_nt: TGTGCCAGCTCCCGGTCTGGGCAGTCCCAGCTCTACGAGCAGTACTTC
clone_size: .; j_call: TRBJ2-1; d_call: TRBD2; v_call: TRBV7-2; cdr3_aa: CASSSRRGGGLAEQFF; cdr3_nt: TGTGCCAGCAGCTCCCGGCGTGGGGGGGGACTGGCTGAGCAGTTCTTC
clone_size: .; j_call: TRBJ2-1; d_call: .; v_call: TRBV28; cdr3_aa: CASTTRVPNEQFF; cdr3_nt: TGTGCCAGCACCACACGGGTACCCAATGAGCAGTTCTTC